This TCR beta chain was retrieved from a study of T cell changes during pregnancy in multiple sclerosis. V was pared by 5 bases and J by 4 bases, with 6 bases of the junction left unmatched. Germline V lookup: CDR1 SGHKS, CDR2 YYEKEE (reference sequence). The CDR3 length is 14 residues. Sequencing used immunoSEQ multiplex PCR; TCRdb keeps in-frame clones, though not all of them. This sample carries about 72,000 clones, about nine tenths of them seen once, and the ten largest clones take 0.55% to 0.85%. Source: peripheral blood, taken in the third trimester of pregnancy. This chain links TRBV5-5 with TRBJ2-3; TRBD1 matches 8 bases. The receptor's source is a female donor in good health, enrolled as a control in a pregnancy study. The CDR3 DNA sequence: TGTGCCAGCAGACCCACAGGGGGTGCAGATACGCAGTATTTT. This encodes CASRPTGGADTQYF. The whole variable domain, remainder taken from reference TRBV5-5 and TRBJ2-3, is DAGVTQSPTHLIKTRGQQVTLRCSPISGHKSVSWYQQVLGQGPQFIFQYYEKEERGRGNFPDRFSARQFPNYSSELNVNALLLGDSALYLCASRPTGGADTQYFGPGTRLTVL.